This entry lists 2 T cell receptor beta chains sequenced from one sample in a study of blood T cell repertoires in COVID-19. Profiling relied on immunoSEQ multiplex PCR, and the TCRdb table lists in-frame clones only, not all of them. Altogether roughly 250,000 clones are present, approximately 85% being singletons, with the ten largest covering 0.7% to 1%. The source material was peripheral blood. The source of these receptors is a human donor with COVID-19, enrolled during active disease. The donor label of this sample is uncertain.

The chain is built from TRBV7-3 and TRBJ1-1; 9 positions match TRBD1. Trimming removed 6 bases from V and 5 bases from J; junction bases left unmatched: 7. Germline-derived CDR1 and CDR2 are SGHTA and FQGTGA. The CDR3 is 14 residues long. CDR3 protein: CASRPGTGYTEAFF. The CDR3 nucleotides read TGTGCCAGCAGGCCCGGGACAGGGTATACTGAAGCTTTCTTT.

The chain couples TRBV20-1 to TRBJ1-2; no definite D call. This CDR3 is 11 amino acids long. V gave up 5 bases and J gave up 4 bases, with 8 bases separating them. The V gene's germline CDR1 is DFQATT and CDR2 SNEGSKA (reference sequence). CDR3 sequence (DNA): TGCAGTGCTGGGGAGACCTATGGCTACACCTTC. The encoded protein is CSAGETYGYTF.